These 11 T cell receptor beta chains originate from one sample sequenced in a study of vaccination effects on CD4 cells after COVID-19. Prior to sequencing, the ViraFEST assay stimulated PBMC with viral peptide pools, which expanded the antigen-specific CD4+ T cells. Following a roughly 11-day culture, CD4+ T cells were purified. The study found no prior SARS-CoV-2 infection in the vaccine recipients, who tested negative for nucleocapsid antibodies. The assay was immunoSEQ multiplex PCR, and TCRdb's table has in-frame clones only and misses some. The table shows around 36,000 clones, with roughly two thirds occurring only once. These TCRs' antigens remain unknown. Specimen: CD4+ T cells from PBMCs cultured with SARS-CoV-2 spike peptides, collected before COVID-19 vaccination. The origin of the receptors is a human donor who received a COVID-19 vaccine.

The genes are TRBV4-1 and TRBJ1-2; D remains unclear. This CDR3 region has 15 residues. In germline, CDR1 is MGHRA, CDR2 YSYEKL. Trimming cost V 1 base and J 4 bases, with 13 bases left between them. The CDR3 DNA is TGCGCCAGCAGCCAAGCGGGAGGAATCGCCTATGGCTACACCTTC. Its protein product is CASSQAGGIAYGYTF.

The J gene is TRBJ1-2, the V gene TRBV5-1; D is unresolved. With 4 bases removed from V and 6 bases from J, the gap between germline ends came to 16 bases. Germline assignment: CDR1 SGHRS and CDR2 YFSETQ. The CDR3 is 14 amino acids. The CDR3 region is CASSPAGGSDGYTF. CDR3 DNA: TGCGCCAGCAGCCCCGCTGGTGGCAGCGATGGCTACACCTTC.

The CDR3 sequence: CASRNLDRGLLNTEAFF. The CDR3, as DNA: TGTGCCAGTAGAAACCTCGACAGGGGACTGCTGAACACTGAAGCTTTCTTT. The chain recombines TRBV19 with TRBJ1-1, with TRBD1 matching 8 bases. Germline CDR1 reads LNHDA; CDR2 reads SQIVND (reference sequence). The CDR3 totals 17 residues. Germline trimming cut 6 bases from V and 0 bases from J; bases unmatched to any gene: 12.

The chain is built from TRBV10-3 and TRBJ1-4; the D gene is possibly TRBD1 (5 bases). Germline assignment: CDR1 ENHRY and CDR2 SYGVKD. V was pared by 11 bases and J by 6 bases, with 16 bases between. The CDR3 spans 13 residues. The CDR3 DNA sequence: TGTGCCTCGGCAGGGTCTACGGATGAAAAACTGTTTTTT. Translation gives CASAGSTDEKLFF.

The chain employs TRBV30 and TRBJ2-6, with D unresolved. The CDR3 contains 15 residues. The germline V and J ends were trimmed by 0 bases and 0 bases, with 6 bases remaining between them. Per the germline V gene, CDR1 is GTSNPN and CDR2 is SVGIG (reference sequence). The CDR3 nucleotides are TGTGCCTGGAGTGTACGGGTCTCTGGGGCCAACGTCCTGACTTTC. It codes for CAWSVRVSGANVLTF.

The CDR3, as DNA: TGTGCCAGCACCCAACAGGGTAGGGCCTACGAGCAGTACTTC. Protein product: CASTQQGRAYEQYF. The J gene is TRBJ2-7, the V gene TRBV5-6; maybe TRBD1 (6 bases). With 6 bases removed from V and 2 bases from J, the gap between germline ends came to 15 bases. This CDR3 is built from 14 residues. CDR1 is SGHDT and CDR2 is YYEEEE in the germline V gene. Looking up the rest from reference TRBV5-6 and TRBJ2-7 gives the full variable domain: DAGVTQSPTHLIKTRGQQVTLRCSPKSGHDTVSWYQQALGQGPQFIFQYYEEEERQRGNFPDRFSGHQFPNYSSELNVNALLLGDSALYLCASTQQGRAYEQYFGPGTRLTVT.

This clone was recorded only once. This sequence joins TRBV6-1 and TRBJ2-7; 7 nucleotides match TRBD1. Germline V gene sequence: CDR1 MNHNS, CDR2 SASEGT. This CDR3 has 15 amino acids. V lost 7 bases and J lost 0; bases outside the gene matches: 9. DNA for the CDR3: TGTGCCAGCACTGAGGGGGCGCTGAGCTCCTACGAGCAGTACTTC. Its protein is CASTEGALSSYEQYF.

This clone has a handful of counts. CDR3 sequence (DNA): TGTGCCAGTAGTCCCGGGGTGGTCGCTGAAGCTTTCTTT. This encodes CASSPGVVAEAFF. V gene TRBV19 combines with J gene TRBJ1-1; unclear D gene. V was clipped by 5 bases and J by 6 bases, with 13 bases between them. The CDR3 has 13 residues. Germline values: CDR1 LNHDA, CDR2 SQIVND (reference sequence).

This clone was detected a few times. This chain joins TRBV5-4 and TRBJ1-2; tentative D call: TRBD1 (5 bases). Germline lookup yields CDR1 SGHNT and CDR2 YYREEE (reference sequence). This CDR3 has 13 residues. Trimming cost V 0 bases and J 8 bases, with 11 bases left between them. The CDR3 DNA reads as TGTGCCAGCAGCTTGGGACAGCTCCTAGGCTACACCTTC. This translates into CASSLGQLLGYTF.

This clone has just a few counts. The chain carries TRBV9 and TRBJ2-2; D perhaps matches TRBD1 (6 bases). The CDR3 is 21 residues long. Germline V gene data show CDR1 as SGDLS and CDR2 as YYNGEE. Trimming shortened V by 1 base and J by 3 bases, and 28 bases separated the two germline ends. The CDR3 bases are TGTGCCAGCAGCGTAAAAAGCCTCCCCGCCACCAACAGGGATCACACCGGGGAGCTGTTTTTT. Translation gives CASSVKSLPATNRDHTGELFF.

V is TRBV30 and J is TRBJ1-2; a weak D match, TRBD1 (5 bases). The V gene's germline CDR1 is GTSNPN and CDR2 SVGIG (reference sequence). This CDR3 is 14 amino acids long. The ends were cut back, 0 bases at V and 3 bases at J, with 11 bases in the middle. The CDR3 DNA reads TGTGCCTGGAGTGTACCGGGGGGAGACTATGGCTACACCTTC. It encodes CAWSVPGGDYGYTF.